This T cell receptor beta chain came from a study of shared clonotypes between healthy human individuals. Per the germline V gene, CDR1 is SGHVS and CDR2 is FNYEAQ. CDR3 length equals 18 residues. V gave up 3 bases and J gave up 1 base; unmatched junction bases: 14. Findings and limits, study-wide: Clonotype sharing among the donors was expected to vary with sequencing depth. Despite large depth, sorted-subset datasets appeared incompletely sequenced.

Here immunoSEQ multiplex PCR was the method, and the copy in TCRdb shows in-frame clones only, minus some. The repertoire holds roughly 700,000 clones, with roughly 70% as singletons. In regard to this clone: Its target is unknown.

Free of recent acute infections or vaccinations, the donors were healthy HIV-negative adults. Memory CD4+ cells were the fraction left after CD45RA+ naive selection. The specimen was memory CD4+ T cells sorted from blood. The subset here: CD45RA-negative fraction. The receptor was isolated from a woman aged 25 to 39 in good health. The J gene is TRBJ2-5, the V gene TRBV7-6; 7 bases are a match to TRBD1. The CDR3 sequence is CASSLTGSRPTPQETQYF. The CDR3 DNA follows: TGTGCCAGCAGCTTGACAGGGAGCCGGCCGACTCCCCAAGAGACCCAGTACTTC.